The clone carrying this T cell receptor (beta chain) was seen repeatedly, ten times or more. Only in-frame clones appear in the TCRdb table, and some are missing; sequencing was by immunoSEQ multiplex PCR. The table has around 170,000 clones, just over 90% seen once. Trimming removed 10 bases from V and 5 bases from J, with 9 bases in between. CDR3 size: 10 residues. Looked up from germline, CDR1 is ENHRY and CDR2 is SYGVKD. The data are from a study of control samples from healthy donors and cancer patients. The sequenced sample was blood. The rearrangement joins TRBV10-3 to TRBJ2-7, with D possibly matching TRBD1 (5 bases). This clonotype originated in a man aged 25 to 45 in good health. The DNA of the CDR3 is TGTGCCACCGAAGGGGACGAGCAGTACTTC. Encoded protein: CATEGDEQYF.